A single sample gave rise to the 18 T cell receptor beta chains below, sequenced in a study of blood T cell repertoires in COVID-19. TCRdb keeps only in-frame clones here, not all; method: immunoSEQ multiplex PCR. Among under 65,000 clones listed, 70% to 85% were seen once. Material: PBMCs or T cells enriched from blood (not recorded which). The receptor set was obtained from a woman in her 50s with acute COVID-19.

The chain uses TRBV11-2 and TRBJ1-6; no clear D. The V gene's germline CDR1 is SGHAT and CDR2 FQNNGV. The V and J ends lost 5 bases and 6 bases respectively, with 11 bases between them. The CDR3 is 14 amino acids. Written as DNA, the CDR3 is TGTGCCAGCAGCGTCAGGAGGAGTAATTCACCCCTCCACTTT. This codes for CASSVRRSNSPLHF.

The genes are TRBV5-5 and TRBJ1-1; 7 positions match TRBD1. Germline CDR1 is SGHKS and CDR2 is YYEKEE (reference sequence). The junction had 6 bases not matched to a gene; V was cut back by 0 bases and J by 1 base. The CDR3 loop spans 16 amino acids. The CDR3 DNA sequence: TGTGCCAGCAGCTTGGGTACCGGGACAGCGAACACTGAAGCTTTCTTT. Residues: CASSLGTGTANTEAFF.

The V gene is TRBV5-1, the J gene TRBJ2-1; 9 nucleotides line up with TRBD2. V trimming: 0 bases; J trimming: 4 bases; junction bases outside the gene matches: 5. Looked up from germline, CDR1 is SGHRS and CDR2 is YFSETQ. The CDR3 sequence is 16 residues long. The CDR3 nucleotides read TGCGCCAGCAGCTTGGAGGGAGCGGGGGGTTACAATGAGCAGTTCTTC. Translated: CASSLEGAGGYNEQFF.

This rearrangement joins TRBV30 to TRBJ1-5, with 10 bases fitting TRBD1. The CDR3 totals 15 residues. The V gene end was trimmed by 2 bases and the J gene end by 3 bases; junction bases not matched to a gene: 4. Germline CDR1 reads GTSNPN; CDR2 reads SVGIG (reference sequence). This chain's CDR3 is CAWSTGQGSNQPQHF. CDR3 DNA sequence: TGTGCCTGGAGTACGGGACAGGGGTCCAATCAGCCCCAGCATTTT.

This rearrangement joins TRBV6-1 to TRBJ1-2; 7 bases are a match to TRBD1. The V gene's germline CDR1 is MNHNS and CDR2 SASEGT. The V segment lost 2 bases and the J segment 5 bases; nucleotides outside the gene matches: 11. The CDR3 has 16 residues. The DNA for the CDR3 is TGTGCCAGCAGTGAATATCTGCAGGGGGTGCATTATGGCTACACCTTC. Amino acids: CASSEYLQGVHYGYTF.

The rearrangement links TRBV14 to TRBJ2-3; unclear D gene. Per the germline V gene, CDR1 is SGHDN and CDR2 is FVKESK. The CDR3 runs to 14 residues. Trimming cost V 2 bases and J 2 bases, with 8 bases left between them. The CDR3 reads CASSQNRFTDTQYF. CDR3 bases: TGTGCCAGCAGCCAAAACAGATTCACAGATACGCAGTATTTT.

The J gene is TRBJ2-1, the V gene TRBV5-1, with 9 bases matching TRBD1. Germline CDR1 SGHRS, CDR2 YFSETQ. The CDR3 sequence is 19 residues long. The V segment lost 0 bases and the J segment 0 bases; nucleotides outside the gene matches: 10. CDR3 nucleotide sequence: TGCGCCAGCAGCTTGGCCGGGACAGGGCCGTCAAGCTCCTACAATGAGCAGTTCTTC. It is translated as CASSLAGTGPSSSYNEQFF.

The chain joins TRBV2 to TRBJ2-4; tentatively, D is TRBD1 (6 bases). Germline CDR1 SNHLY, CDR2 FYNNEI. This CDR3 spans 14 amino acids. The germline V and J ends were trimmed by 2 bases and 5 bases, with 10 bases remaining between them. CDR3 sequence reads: CASSEQGWENIQYF. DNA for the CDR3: TGTGCCAGCAGTGAACAGGGGTGGGAAAACATTCAGTACTTC.

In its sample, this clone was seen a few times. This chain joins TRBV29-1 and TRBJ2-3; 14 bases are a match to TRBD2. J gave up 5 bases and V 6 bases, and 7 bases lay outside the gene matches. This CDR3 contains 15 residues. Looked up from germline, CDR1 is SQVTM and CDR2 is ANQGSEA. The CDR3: CSVRGLAGEVDTQYF. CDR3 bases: TGCAGCGTCCGGGGACTAGCGGGGGAGGTAGATACGCAGTATTTT.

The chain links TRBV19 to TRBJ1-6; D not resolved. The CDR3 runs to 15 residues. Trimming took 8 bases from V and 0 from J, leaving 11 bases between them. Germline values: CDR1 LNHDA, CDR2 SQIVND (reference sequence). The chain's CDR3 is CASREASSYNSPLHF. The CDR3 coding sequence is TGTGCCAGTCGTGAAGCGAGCTCCTATAATTCACCCCTCCACTTT.

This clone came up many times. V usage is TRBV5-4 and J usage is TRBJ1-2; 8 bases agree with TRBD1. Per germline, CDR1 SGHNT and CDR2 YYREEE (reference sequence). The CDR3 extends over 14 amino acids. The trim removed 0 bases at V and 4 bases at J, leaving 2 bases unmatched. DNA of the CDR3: TGTGCCAGCAGCTTGGAGACAGGGGCCTATGGCTACACCTTC. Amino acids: CASSLETGAYGYTF. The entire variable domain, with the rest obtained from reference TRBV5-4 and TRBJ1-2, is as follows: ETGVTQSPTHLIKTRGQQVTLRCSSQSGHNTVSWYQQALGQGPQFIFQYYREEENGRGNFPPRFSGLQFPNYSSELNVNALELDDSALYLCASSLETGAYGYTFGSGTRLTVV.

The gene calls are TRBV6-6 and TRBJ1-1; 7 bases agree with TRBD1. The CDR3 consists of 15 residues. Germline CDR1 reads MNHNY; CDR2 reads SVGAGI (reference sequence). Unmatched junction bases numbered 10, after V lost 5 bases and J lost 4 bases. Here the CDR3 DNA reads TGTGCCAGCAGTCCAACCACGACAGGGACCACTGAAGCTTTCTTT. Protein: CASSPTTTGTTEAFF.

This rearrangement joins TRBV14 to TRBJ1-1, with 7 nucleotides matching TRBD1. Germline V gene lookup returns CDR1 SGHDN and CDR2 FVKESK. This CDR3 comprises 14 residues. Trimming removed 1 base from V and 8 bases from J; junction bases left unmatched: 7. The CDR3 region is CASSQVRDSGEAFF. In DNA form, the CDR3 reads TGTGCCAGCAGCCAAGTGCGGGACAGCGGAGAAGCTTTCTTT.

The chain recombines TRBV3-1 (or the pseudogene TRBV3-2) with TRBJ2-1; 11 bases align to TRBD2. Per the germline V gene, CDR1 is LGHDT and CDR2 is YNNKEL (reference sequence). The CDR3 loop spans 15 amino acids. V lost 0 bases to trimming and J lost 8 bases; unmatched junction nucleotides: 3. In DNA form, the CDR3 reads TGTGCCAGCAGCCAAGACCTAGCGGGGGGTCATGAGCAGTTCTTC. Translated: CASSQDLAGGHEQFF.

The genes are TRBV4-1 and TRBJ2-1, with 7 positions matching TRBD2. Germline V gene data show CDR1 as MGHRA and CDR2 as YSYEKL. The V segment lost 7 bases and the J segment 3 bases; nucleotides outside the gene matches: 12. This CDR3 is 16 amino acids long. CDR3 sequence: CASTSHVGTNYNEQFF. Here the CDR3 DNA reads TGCGCCAGCACCTCCCACGTCGGGACTAACTACAATGAGCAGTTCTTC.

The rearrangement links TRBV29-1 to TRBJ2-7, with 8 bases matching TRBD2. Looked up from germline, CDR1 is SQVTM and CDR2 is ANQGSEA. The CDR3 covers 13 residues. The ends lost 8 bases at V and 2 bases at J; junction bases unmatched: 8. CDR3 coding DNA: TGCAGCACTTTAGCGGGGCCGACCTACGAGCAGTACTTC. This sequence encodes CSTLAGPTYEQYF.

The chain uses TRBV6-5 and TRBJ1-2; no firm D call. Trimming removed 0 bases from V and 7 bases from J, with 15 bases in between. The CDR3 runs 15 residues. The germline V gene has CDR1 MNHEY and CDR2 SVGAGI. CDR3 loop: CASSYSKVPGFGYTF. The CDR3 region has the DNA TGTGCCAGCAGTTACTCGAAAGTCCCGGGGTTTGGCTACACCTTC.

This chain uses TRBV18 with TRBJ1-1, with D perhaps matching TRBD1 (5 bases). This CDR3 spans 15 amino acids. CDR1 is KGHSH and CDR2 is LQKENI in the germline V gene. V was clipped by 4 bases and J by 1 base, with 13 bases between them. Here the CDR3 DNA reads TGTGCCAGCTCACTCGGGGGAGGGGCGAACACTGAAGCTTTCTTT. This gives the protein CASSLGGGANTEAFF.